The 11 T cell receptor beta chains presented below share a single source sample, sequenced in a study of regulatory T cells in long-lasting Graves disease. Arm-PCR of CDR3 regions and iRepertoire HTBI primers were used to build TCR beta libraries. One entry per CDR3 protein, called by TCRdb with MiXCR from the multiplex PCR reads. The sample has 700,000 or so distinct CDR3 sequences; 25% to 35% are singletons. Specified time point: persistent/refractory GD, antithyroid drugs over 5 years with positive TRAb. PBMCs were the source of the RNA used for TCR sequencing. The sequencing here drew on peripheral blood mononuclear cells (PBMCs), taken when the disease was refractory, from a patient treated with antithyroid drugs. The receptor set was obtained from a female donor with Graves disease.

The chain has TRBV7-9 and TRBJ2-2; D is unresolved. CDR3 size: 13 residues. The V gene's germline CDR1 is SEHNR and CDR2 FQNEAQ (reference sequence). The V end lost 1 base, the J end lost 4 bases, and 4 bases lay between the germline ends. The CDR3 loop reads CASSLVITGELFF. Here the CDR3 DNA reads TGTGCCAGCAGCTTAGTCATCACCGGGGAGCTGTTTTTT.

This clonotype was counted only a few times. The V call is TRBV12-3 or TRBV12-4, the J call TRBJ1-3; no clear D. The CDR3 is made up of 13 amino acids. Trimming cost V 4 bases and J 0 bases, with 4 bases left between them. The CDR3 loop reads CASSWDSGNTIYF. Written as DNA, the CDR3 is TGTGCCAGCAGTTGGGACTCTGGAAACACCATATATTTT.

This chain joins TRBV20-1 and TRBJ2-5; D is uncertain. Germline lookup yields CDR1 DFQATT and CDR2 SNEGSKA (reference sequence). V was pared by 6 bases and J by 0 bases, with 5 bases between. CDR3 length: 11 amino acids. CDR3 amino acids: CSASYQETQYF. Written as DNA, the CDR3 is TGCAGTGCCTCGTACCAAGAGACCCAGTACTTC.

This sequence joins TRBV6-2 or TRBV6-3 and TRBJ1-1; 7 bases fit TRBD1. The CDR3 has 14 residues. The germline CDR1 and CDR2 sequences are MNHEY and SVGEGT. V shed 0 bases and J 4 bases; nucleotides not matched to a gene: 2. CDR3 nucleotide sequence: TGTGCCAGCAGTTACTCATCAGGGGGCACTGAAGCTTTCTTT. This gives the protein CASSYSSGGTEAFF.

This chain joins TRBV6-1 and TRBJ2-7; 9 bases are a match to TRBD1. Germline assignment: CDR1 MNHNS and CDR2 SASEGT. The ends lost 6 bases at V and 6 bases at J; junction bases unmatched: 15. The CDR3 extends over 16 amino acids. CDR3 nucleotide sequence: TGTGCCAGCAGACTTACCGGGACAGGGAAAGCGGGCGAGCAGTACTTC. This sequence encodes CASRLTGTGKAGEQYF.

This chain joins TRBV30 and TRBJ2-7, with D uncertain. Looked up from germline, CDR1 is GTSNPN and CDR2 is SVGIG (reference sequence). Trimming removed 0 bases at V and 4 bases at J, with 7 bases between. This CDR3 is built from 12 residues. The CDR3 DNA reads TGTGCCTGGAGTGTTATAGCTTACGAGCAGTACTTC. Its protein is CAWSVIAYEQYF.

V and J are TRBV19 and TRBJ1-4; no clear D. The CDR3 is 15 residues long. CDR1 is LNHDA, CDR2 SQIVND, per germline (reference sequence). V lost 3 bases and J lost 8, with 16 bases in between. CDR3 DNA sequence: TGTGCCAGTAGTATGAGGCCGGACTCGGCGGAAAAACTGTTTTTT. This gives the protein CASSMRPDSAEKLFF. The complete variable domain, with remaining parts taken from reference TRBV19 and TRBJ1-4, reads DGGITQSPKYLFRKEGQNVTLSCEQNLNHDAMYWYRQDPGQGLRLIYYSQIVNDFQKGDIAEGYSVSREKKESFPLTVTSAQKNPTAFYLCASSMRPDSAEKLFFGSGTQLSVL.

V usage is TRBV19 and J usage is TRBJ1-1; the match to TRBD1 covers 7 bases. The CDR3 length is 14 residues. Trimming took 5 bases from V and 4 from J; bases not matched to a gene: 7. CDR1 is LNHDA and CDR2 is SQIVND in the germline V gene (reference sequence). The CDR3, as DNA: TGTGCCAGTAGTCCGGGGACAGAAGCCACTGAAGCTTTCTTT. This codes for CASSPGTEATEAFF.

V and J are TRBV6-1 and TRBJ2-4, with TRBD2 identical over 9 bases. Per the germline V gene, CDR1 is MNHNS and CDR2 is SASEGT. The V and J ends lost 5 bases and 8 bases, in that order; junction bases with no gene match: 10. This CDR3 has 15 residues. The CDR3 is CASSRPGLAKHIQYF. As DNA, the CDR3 is TGTGCCAGCAGTCGTCCGGGACTAGCAAAACACATTCAGTACTTC.

This clonotype was seen a handful of times. The rearrangement uses TRBV11-2 and TRBJ2-7; 8 nucleotides agree with TRBD2. J gave up 1 base and V 5 bases, and 7 bases lay outside the gene matches. The CDR3 extends over 15 amino acids. Germline CDR1 SGHAT, CDR2 FQNNGV. Here the CDR3 reads CASSSWTSPSYEQYF. CDR3 nucleotides: TGTGCCAGCAGCAGTTGGACTAGCCCTTCCTACGAGCAGTACTTC.

This clonotype showed up many times. The gene calls are TRBV28 and TRBJ2-4; 8 bases agree with TRBD1. CDR1 MDHEN and CDR2 SYDVKM come from the germline V gene. This CDR3 is 19 amino acids long. The trim removed 6 bases at V and 0 bases at J, leaving 16 bases unmatched. CDR3 coding DNA: TGTGCCAGCAGCCCCTCACCGGGACAGGTCATTCTAGCCAAAAACATTCAGTACTTC. Its translation is CASSPSPGQVILAKNIQYF.